The 6 T cell receptor beta chains below were found in one sample sequenced in a study of T cells expressing NK-cell markers (dated by TCRdb to 2019 to 2021). Library construction relied on 5' RACE. Reads for this sample came from an Illumina HiSeq 2000. TCRdb reprocessed the sequencing reads and holds a single record per CDR3 protein sequence, with no DNA. The sample's records list about 390,000 distinct CDR3 sequences. The ten largest clones represent 9.5% to 12% of the sample. The sample consisted of blood T cells: a sorted CD56 or NKG2C T cell subset, CD4+ or CD8+ T cells, or bulk PBMC T cells (not recorded which). The receptors come from a woman between 45 and 60 years old in good health. Donor details come from another sample of the same person, matched by shared clones.

This chain links TRBV5-6 with TRBJ2-3; the TCRdb D gene call, TRBD2, has no DNA to confirm it. The CDR3 totals 16 residues. Germline lookup yields CDR1 SGHDT and CDR2 YYEEEE. This CDR3 is CASSSIGIAGADTQYF. The full variable domain, with the rest looked up from reference TRBV5-6 and TRBJ2-3, is DAGVTQSPTHLIKTRGQQVTLRCSPKSGHDTVSWYQQALGQGPQFIFQYYEEEERQRGNFPDRFSGHQFPNYSSELNVNALLLGDSALYLCASSSIGIAGADTQYFGPGTRLTVL.

The gene calls are TRBV5-6 and TRBJ1-1; without DNA, the TCRdb call of TRBD1 cannot be checked. The CDR3 length is 16 residues. CDR1 and CDR2 from the germline V gene are SGHDT and YYEEEE. CDR3 loop: CASSLNPTGVGTEAFF.

The J gene is TRBJ2-7, the V gene TRBV7-6. Germline V lookup: CDR1 SGHVS, CDR2 FNYEAQ. The CDR3 runs to 14 residues. CDR3 region: CASSLDGNGVQQYF.

V is TRBV20-1 and J is TRBJ2-1; the D call from TCRdb, TRBD2, cannot be confirmed without DNA. The CDR3 spans 16 residues. Germline-derived CDR1 and CDR2 are DFQATT and SNEGSKA (reference sequence). CDR3: CSAIPRERSSYNEQFF.

This chain uses TRBV6-5 with TRBJ2-2; the D call from TCRdb, TRBD1, cannot be confirmed without DNA. CDR1 and CDR2 (germline): MNHEY, SVGAGI. The CDR3 is 17 amino acids. The CDR3 spells CASTYSGGALNTGELFF.

V usage is TRBV25-1 and J usage is TRBJ2-3; the TCRdb call, TRBD2, lacks DNA for checking. The length of the CDR3 is 14 residues. Germline values: CDR1 MGHDK, CDR2 SYGVNS. The CDR3 protein is CASSLPLARDTQYF.